These T cell receptor beta chains were read from a single sample in a study of PD-1 blockade in mismatch repair-deficient tumors. Assay: immunoSEQ multiplex PCR; the TCRdb copy retains only in-frame clones and omits some. Among some 130,000 clones, about nine tenths were seen once, and the ten largest hold approximately 10%. The sequenced sample was peripheral blood, obtained just under 74 weeks after starting pembrolizumab. These receptors were collected from an adult with mismatch repair-deficient cancer. Both conserved end residues are part of each CDR3. D genes are given only for firm matches. For some rows the clone size is stated as once, few or many, or as a class when expanded; others skip it.

v_call	d_call	j_call	clone_size	cdr3_nt	cdr3_aa
TRBV10-1	.	TRBJ2-3	.	TGCGCCAGCATCGGATTTTTCGTTACGCAGTATTTT	CASIGFFVTQYF
TRBV4-1	.	TRBJ2-2	few	TGCGCCAGCAGCCAAGTATGGGGGCACACCGGGGAGCTGTTTTTT	CASSQVWGHTGELFF
TRBV27	TRBD2	TRBJ2-7	once	TGTGCCAGCAGTCCCGGGACTAGCGGGCCCCCCTACGAGCAGTACTTC	CASSPGTSGPPYEQYF
TRBV6-6	.	TRBJ2-1	once	TGTGCCAGCAGTTACTCGGCAGACCGACACAATGAGCAGTTCTTC	CASSYSADRHNEQFF
TRBV30	.	TRBJ2-7	.	TGTGCCTTGAACGAGCAGTACTTC	CALNEQYF
TRBV7-9	.	TRBJ1-4	.	TGTGCCAGCAGCTTAAGGGAATCAGAAAAACTGTTTTTT	CASSLRESEKLFF
TRBV5-6	TRBD1	TRBJ2-2	.	TGTGCCAGCAGCCCAGGGACAGGTGTGCCCGGGGAGCTGTTTTTT	CASSPGTGVPGELFF
TRBV5-4	.	TRBJ2-1	.	TGTGCCATCACCGACCCAGGACGTTGGAGCTCCTACAATGAGCAGTTCTTC	CAITDPGRWSSYNEQFF
TRBV5-6	TRBD1	TRBJ2-7	.	TGTGCCAGCAGCAGTGGGACAGCATACGAGCAGTACTTC	CASSSGTAYEQYF
TRBV4-1	.	TRBJ2-5	.	TGCGCCAGCAGTCACGGGGCGGAAAAAGAGACCCAGTACTTC	CASSHGAEKETQYF
TRBV7-2	.	TRBJ2-7	.	TGTGCCAGCAAACTAAGCGGACTCTCCTACGAGCAGTACTTC	CASKLSGLSYEQYF
TRBV11-2	.	TRBJ1-3	.	TGTGCCAGCAGCTTAAACTCTGGAAACACCATATATTTT	CASSLNSGNTIYF
TRBV29-1	.	TRBJ2-2	.	TGCAGCGCAGGGTTCGGTCCCGGGGAGCTGTTTTTT	CSAGFGPGELFF